The subject of this entry is one T cell receptor (beta chain). This specimen belongs to a study of cytomegalovirus exposure and HLA in healthy donors. 60 Vbeta and 13 Jbeta primers were used in PCR. TCRdb's table, derived via immunoSEQ multiplex PCR, lists solely in-frame clones and lacks some. The sample has around 90,000 clones; approximately 81% are singletons. Trimming stripped 4 bases from V and 5 bases from J, with 11 bases between. CDR3 length: 14 residues. The germline V gene encodes CDR1 LNHDA and CDR2 SQIVND (reference sequence). The chain combines TRBV19 with TRBJ1-4; D is unclear. This TCR was sampled from a man between 35 and 55 years old in good health and CMV-seropositive. The sample was PBMCs. The CDR3 loop is CASSTDGGNEKLFF. In nucleotides, the CDR3 is TGTGCCAGTAGTACGGACGGAGGAAATGAAAAACTGTTTTTT.